Listed below are T cell receptor beta chains from one sample, sequenced in a study of OX40 agonist ivuxolimab in advanced cancers. TCRdb keeps only in-frame clones here, not all; method: immunoSEQ multiplex PCR. Here the sample spans approximately 16,000 clones, about 77% being singletons. This specimen consisted of CD4+ or CD8+ T cells sorted from blood, obtained in a trial of the OX40 agonist ivuxolimab. The source is an adult with an advanced solid tumor such as melanoma, head and neck, liver or kidney cancer. Both conserved end residues are trimmed from each CDR3. Clone size is shown for a subset of rows, as once, few, many or a class of expanded clone.

v_call: TRBV7-9
clone_size: once
cdr3_aa: ASSPLRGDSRSYNEQF

v_call: TRBV4-2
clone_size: NA
cdr3_aa: ASSEFGGAYEQY

v_call: TRBV6-5
clone_size: NA
cdr3_aa: ASSYSGDSSYEQY

v_call: TRBV4-1
clone_size: NA
cdr3_aa: ASSQGFPQGPVETQY

v_call: TRBV11-2
clone_size: NA
cdr3_aa: ASSSSYEQY

v_call: TRBV27
clone_size: NA
cdr3_aa: ASSYTGRINEKLF

v_call: TRBV7-9
clone_size: NA
cdr3_aa: ASSYQGWATNEKLF

v_call: TRBV6-5
clone_size: NA
cdr3_aa: ASSYSPTEETQY

v_call: TRBV13
clone_size: NA
cdr3_aa: ASSLAPGVVNEQY

v_call: TRBV4-3
clone_size: NA
cdr3_aa: ASSQDPPPGENSPLH

v_call: TRBV2
clone_size: few
cdr3_aa: ASRSTTGLGTDTQY

v_call: TRBV10-3
clone_size: NA
cdr3_aa: AISDGDRGPYNSPLH

v_call: TRBV2
clone_size: NA
cdr3_aa: ASSENPGLFNEQF

v_call: TRBV2
clone_size: NA
cdr3_aa: ASSLRGDRSTYEQY

v_call: TRBV2
clone_size: NA
cdr3_aa: ASSGEYNEQF

v_call: TRBV6-6
clone_size: NA
cdr3_aa: ASSLASKETQY

v_call: TRBV15
clone_size: medium-sized
cdr3_aa: ATSPVNTEAF

v_call: TRBV7-3
clone_size: NA
cdr3_aa: ASSQLGGAEAF

v_call: TRBV11-3
clone_size: NA
cdr3_aa: ASSPPGNEQY

v_call: TRBV4-1
clone_size: NA
cdr3_aa: ASSQVRGQGPGQY

v_call: TRBV7-9
clone_size: NA
cdr3_aa: ASSPWGYLDTQY

v_call: TRBV19
clone_size: NA
cdr3_aa: ASSPPGYDEQY

v_call: TRBV5-4
clone_size: few
cdr3_aa: ASSSGGNHQPQH

v_call: TRBV7-8
clone_size: NA
cdr3_aa: ASSLRQGPTDTQY

v_call: TRBV29-1
clone_size: once
cdr3_aa: SVELWENTEAF

v_call: TRBV5-4
clone_size: NA
cdr3_aa: ASSLLDRANTEAF

v_call: TRBV5-6
clone_size: NA
cdr3_aa: ASSLSGSSYEQY

v_call: TRBV4-1
clone_size: NA
cdr3_aa: ASSQVQVGYGYT

v_call: TRBV2
clone_size: NA
cdr3_aa: ASTASGGVYNEQF

v_call: TRBV27
clone_size: NA
cdr3_aa: ASSLRQGAYGYT

v_call: TRBV10-3
clone_size: NA
cdr3_aa: ASSYSAGEQY

v_call: TRBV5-6
clone_size: few
cdr3_aa: ASSPWGLHNEQF

v_call: TRBV27
clone_size: NA
cdr3_aa: ASSSIASPLH

v_call: TRBV28
clone_size: NA
cdr3_aa: ASSLDRGPEETQY

v_call: TRBV5-6
clone_size: NA
cdr3_aa: ASSLEMGANYGYT

v_call: TRBV7-8
clone_size: NA
cdr3_aa: ASSLSRVTGELF

v_call: TRBV7-9
clone_size: few
cdr3_aa: ASSLGDRYGYT

v_call: TRBV7-9
clone_size: NA
cdr3_aa: ASSPGPSVPIQY

v_call: TRBV5-1
clone_size: once
cdr3_aa: ASSFGPQGNAGDTQY

v_call: TRBV9
clone_size: NA
cdr3_aa: ASSVYRGENTEAF

v_call: TRBV6-5
clone_size: NA
cdr3_aa: ASSRGGSYNEQF

v_call: TRBV11-3
clone_size: NA
cdr3_aa: ASSLSENTEAF

v_call: TRBV4-3
clone_size: NA
cdr3_aa: ASSQDEQYYEANVLT

v_call: TRBV7-2
clone_size: NA
cdr3_aa: ASSPDLVPFFGYT